The clone carrying this TCR beta chain is a singleton in its sample. The entry originates in a study of blood T cell repertoires in COVID-19. In the study overall: Sites across the United States, Italy and Spain contributed samples from acute and convalescent COVID-19. PBMCs, B-cell-depleted T cells, or T cells provided the cDNA or gDNA that made up the material.

How the authors handled the data: Nucleated cell counts were estimated from reference gene primer amplification. Produced via immunoSEQ multiplex PCR; TCRdb's table is partial and in-frame only. The V and J calls and clone size were taken over from that table, and D and trimming were inferred from the DNA. Counted here are some 200,000 clones, approximately 90% occurring once; the ten biggest clones make up approximately 1.8%. Specimen: peripheral blood. This clonotype was sampled from a man between 65 and 85 years old with acute or convalescent COVID-19.

The CDR3 DNA reads TGCGCCAGCAGCGTAGGGAGGGACACCGGGGAGCTGTTTTTT. This gives the protein CASSVGRDTGELFF. V usage is TRBV5-1 and J usage is TRBJ2-2, with 7 bases that match TRBD2. With 4 bases clipped from V and 3 bases from J, the junction kept 3 bases outside the gene matches. The CDR3 is made up of 14 amino acids. CDR1 is SGHRS, CDR2 YFSETQ, per germline.